These 9 T cell receptor beta chains came from one sample sequenced in a study of early T cells in non-severe SARS-CoV-2 infection. TCRdb itself ran the 5' RACE reads through MiXCR, one entry per CDR3 protein. The sample has fewer than 60,000 distinct CDR3 sequences, about a tenth seen once. The specimen sequenced was whole blood. Receptors originate from an adult who was a healthcare worker with PCR-confirmed SARS-CoV-2 infection or an uninfected control (not recorded which).

This clonotype showed up many times. The chain uses TRBV29-1 and TRBJ2-7, with a weak D call TRBD1 (6 bases). The V gene lost 6 bases and the J gene lost 8 bases, with 20 bases spanning the gap. Germline V gene data show CDR1 as SQVTM and CDR2 as ANQGSEA. The CDR3 runs to 13 residues. The CDR3 DNA sequence: TGCAGCGTCGCCCCGAGGACAGAATCCCAGCAGTACTTC. This gives the protein CSVAPRTESQQYF.

There are many counts of this clonotype. DNA for the CDR3: TGTGCCAGCAGCGCGGACAGATTAAACACCGGGGAGCTGTTTTTT. It specifies CASSADRLNTGELFF. The genes are TRBV5-4 and TRBJ2-2; the D gene is possibly TRBD1 (6 bases). V dropped 4 bases and J dropped 2 bases, with 12 bases sitting between them. The germline CDR1 and CDR2 sequences are SGHNT and YYREEE (reference sequence). The CDR3 runs 15 residues.

The CDR3 region has the DNA TGTGCCAGCAGCTTGCCCACGCCTGGGGCCAACGTCCTGACTTTC. This translates into CASSLPTPGANVLTF. The chain links TRBV5-4 to TRBJ2-6; D is undetermined. The V gene's germline CDR1 is SGHNT and CDR2 YYREEE (reference sequence). The CDR3 covers 15 residues. V gave up 1 base and J gave up 2 bases, with 7 bases separating them.

The CDR3: CASSLFNWRGAETQYF. CDR3 sequence (DNA): TGCGCCAGCAGCTTGTTTAACTGGCGGGGCGCGGAGACCCAGTACTTC. V usage is TRBV5-1 and J usage is TRBJ2-5; weak D call: TRBD2 (6 bases). V lost 1 base, J lost 5 bases, and 18 bases lay in between. CDR3 length: 16 residues. From germline, CDR1 is SGHRS and CDR2 YFSETQ. The complete variable domain, with remaining parts taken from reference TRBV5-1 and TRBJ2-5, reads KAGVTQTPRYLIKTRGQQVTLSCSPISGHRSVSWYQQTPGQGLQFLFEYFSETQRNKGNFPGRFSGRQFSNSRSEMNVSTLELGDSALYLCASSLFNWRGAETQYFGPGTRLLVL.

Written as DNA, the CDR3 is TGCGCCAGCAGCTTTTTTCCGGGCGGACAGGGAAACTACGAGCAGTACTTC. This sequence encodes CASSFFPGGQGNYEQYF. This chain uses TRBV5-1 with TRBJ2-7; TRBD1 aligns across 8 bases. CDR1 is SGHRS and CDR2 is YFSETQ in the germline V gene. The CDR3 consists of 17 residues. V lost 2 bases and J lost 3; bases outside the gene matches: 13.

This clonotype was counted many times. V and J are TRBV7-2 and TRBJ2-3, with 8 nucleotides matching TRBD1. Germline V CDR1 and CDR2: SGHTA, FQGNSA. The CDR3 has 18 residues. The trim removed 2 bases at V and 4 bases at J, leaving 14 bases unmatched. The CDR3 nucleotides read TGTGCCAGCAGCTTAAGACCCTCGACAGGGGCCACCGCAGATACGCAGTATTTT. This encodes CASSLRPSTGATADTQYF. Supplemented by reference TRBV7-2 and TRBJ2-3, the full variable domain reads GAGVSQSPSNKVTEKGKDVELRCDPISGHTALYWYRQSLGQGLEFLIYFQGNSAPDKSGLPSDRFSAERTGGSVSTLTIQRTQQEDSAVYLCASSLRPSTGATADTQYFGPGTRLTVL.

This clonotype has at least ten counts. J is TRBJ2-1 and V is TRBV6-2 or TRBV6-3, with 7 bases fitting TRBD2. The J segment lost 2 bases and the V segment lost 0 bases, leaving 7 bases of the junction unmatched. This CDR3 comprises 17 residues. The germline CDR1 and CDR2 sequences are MNHEY and SVGEGT. The CDR3 bases are TGTGCCAGCAGTTACTCTGGCGGGAGAGGTACCTACAATGAGCAGTTCTTC. Translating it yields CASSYSGGRGTYNEQFF.

This clonotype was seen many times. This rearrangement joins TRBV20-1 to TRBJ2-1, with TRBD2 identical over 8 bases. This CDR3 comprises 14 residues. Germline trimming cut 0 bases from V and 8 bases from J; bases unmatched to any gene: 6. Germline-derived CDR1 and CDR2 are DFQATT and SNEGSKA (reference sequence). This chain's CDR3 is CSARDLLAGYEQFF. Written as DNA, the CDR3 is TGCAGTGCTAGAGATCTGTTAGCGGGATATGAGCAGTTCTTC.

This clonotype was seen ten or more times. The chain combines TRBV6-6 with TRBJ1-5, with D possibly matching TRBD1 (5 bases). The length of the CDR3 is 16 residues. Germline V CDR1 and CDR2: MNHNY, SVGAGI (reference sequence). The ends were cut back, 7 bases at V and 0 bases at J, with 16 bases in the middle. For the CDR3, the DNA is TGTGCCAGCACCTTGGGGACCATCTATAGCAATCAGCCCCAGCATTTT. The encoded protein is CASTLGTIYSNQPQHF.